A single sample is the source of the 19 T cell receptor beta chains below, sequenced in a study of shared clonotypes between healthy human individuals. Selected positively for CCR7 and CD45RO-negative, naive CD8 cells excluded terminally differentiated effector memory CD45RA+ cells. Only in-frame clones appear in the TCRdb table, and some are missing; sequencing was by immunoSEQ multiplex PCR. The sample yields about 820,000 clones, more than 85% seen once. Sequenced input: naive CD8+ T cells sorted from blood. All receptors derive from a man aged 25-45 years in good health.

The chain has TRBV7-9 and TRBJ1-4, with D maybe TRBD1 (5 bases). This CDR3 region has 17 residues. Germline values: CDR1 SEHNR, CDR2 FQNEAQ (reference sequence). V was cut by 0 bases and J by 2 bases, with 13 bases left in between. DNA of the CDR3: TGTGCCAGCAGCTTAGCGTCGGAGGGGCGCACTAATGAAAAACTGTTTTTT. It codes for CASSLASEGRTNEKLFF.

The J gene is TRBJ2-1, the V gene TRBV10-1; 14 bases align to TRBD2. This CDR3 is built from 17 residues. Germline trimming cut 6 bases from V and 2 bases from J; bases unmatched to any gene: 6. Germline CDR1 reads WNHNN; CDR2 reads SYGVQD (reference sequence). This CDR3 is CASSDMGLAGAYNEQFF. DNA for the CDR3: TGCGCCAGCAGCGATATGGGACTAGCGGGGGCCTACAATGAGCAGTTCTTC.

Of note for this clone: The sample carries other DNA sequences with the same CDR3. Here the CDR3 DNA reads TGTGCCAGCAGCTCACGGGGGTCCTACGAGCAGTACTTC. Its protein product is CASSSRGSYEQYF. The chain combines TRBV7-9 with TRBJ2-7; a possible D gene is TRBD2 (6 bases). The CDR3 extends over 13 amino acids. The germline V and J ends were trimmed by 4 bases and 1 base, with 8 bases remaining between them. Germline loops: CDR1 SEHNR, CDR2 FQNEAQ (reference sequence).

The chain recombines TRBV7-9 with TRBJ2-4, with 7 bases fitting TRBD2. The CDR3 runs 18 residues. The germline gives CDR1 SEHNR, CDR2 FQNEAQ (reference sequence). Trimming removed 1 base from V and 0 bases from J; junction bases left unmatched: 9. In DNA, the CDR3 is TGTGCCAGCAGCTTAGTTGCGGGGGAGATCCTAGCCAAAAACATTCAGTACTTC. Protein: CASSLVAGEILAKNIQYF.

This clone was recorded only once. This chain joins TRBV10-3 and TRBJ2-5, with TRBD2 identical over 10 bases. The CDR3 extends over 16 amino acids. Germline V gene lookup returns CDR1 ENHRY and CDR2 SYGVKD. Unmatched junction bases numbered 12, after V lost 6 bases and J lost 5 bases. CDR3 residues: CAIRRTSGTIEETQYF. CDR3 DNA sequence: TGTGCCATCAGAAGGACTAGCGGAACCATCGAGGAGACCCAGTACTTC.

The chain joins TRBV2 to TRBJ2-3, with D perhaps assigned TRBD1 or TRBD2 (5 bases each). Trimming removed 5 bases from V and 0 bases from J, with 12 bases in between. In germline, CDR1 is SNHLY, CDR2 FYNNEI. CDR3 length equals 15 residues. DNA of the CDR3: TGTGCCAGCAGTTCCGGGACGGTGAGCACAGATACGCAGTATTTT. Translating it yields CASSSGTVSTDTQYF.

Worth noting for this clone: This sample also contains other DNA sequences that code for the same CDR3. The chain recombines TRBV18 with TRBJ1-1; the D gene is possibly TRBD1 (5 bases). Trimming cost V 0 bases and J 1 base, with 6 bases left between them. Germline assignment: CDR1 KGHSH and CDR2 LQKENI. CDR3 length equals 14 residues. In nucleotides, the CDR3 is TGTGCCAGCTCACCACCGGGGACGAACACTGAAGCTTTCTTT. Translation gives CASSPPGTNTEAFF.

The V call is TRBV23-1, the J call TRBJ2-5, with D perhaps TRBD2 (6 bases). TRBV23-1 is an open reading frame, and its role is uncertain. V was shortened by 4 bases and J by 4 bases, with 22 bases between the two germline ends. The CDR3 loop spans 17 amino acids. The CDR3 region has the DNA TGCGCCAGCAGTCCCTGCCCCCCTTACTTGGGGGGAGAGACCCAGTACTTC. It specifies CASSPCPPYLGGETQYF.

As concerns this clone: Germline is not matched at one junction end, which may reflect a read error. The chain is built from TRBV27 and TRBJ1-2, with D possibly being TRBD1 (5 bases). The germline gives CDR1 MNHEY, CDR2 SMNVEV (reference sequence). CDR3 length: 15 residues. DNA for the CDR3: TGTGCCAGCAGTTTATGGTCAGGGCAGTCCTATGGCTACATCTTC. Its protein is CASSLWSGQSYGYIF.

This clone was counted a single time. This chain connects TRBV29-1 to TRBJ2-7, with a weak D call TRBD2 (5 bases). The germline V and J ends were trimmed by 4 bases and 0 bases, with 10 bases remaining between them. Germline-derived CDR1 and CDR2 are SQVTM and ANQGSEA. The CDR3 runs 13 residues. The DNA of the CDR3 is TGCAGCGTTGTGTCGGGAAACTCCTACGAGCAGTACTTC. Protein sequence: CSVVSGNSYEQYF.

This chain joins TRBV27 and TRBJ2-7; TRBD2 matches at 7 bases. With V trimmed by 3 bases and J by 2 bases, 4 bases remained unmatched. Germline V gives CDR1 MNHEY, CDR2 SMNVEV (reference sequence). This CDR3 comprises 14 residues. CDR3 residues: CASSFSGQTYEQYF. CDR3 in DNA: TGTGCCAGCAGTTTTAGCGGGCAGACCTACGAGCAGTACTTC.

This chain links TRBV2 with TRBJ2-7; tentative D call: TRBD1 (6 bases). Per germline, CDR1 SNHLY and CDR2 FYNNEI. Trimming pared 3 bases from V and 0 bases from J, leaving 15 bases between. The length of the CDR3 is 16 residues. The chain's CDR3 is CASSDRGRVSSYEQYF. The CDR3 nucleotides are TGTGCCAGCAGTGACAGGGGAAGGGTGAGCTCCTACGAGCAGTACTTC.

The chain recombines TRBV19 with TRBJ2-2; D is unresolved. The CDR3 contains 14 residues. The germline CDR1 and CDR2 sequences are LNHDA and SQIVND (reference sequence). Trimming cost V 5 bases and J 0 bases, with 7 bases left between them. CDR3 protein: CASSSAPNTGELFF. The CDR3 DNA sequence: TGTGCCAGTAGTTCCGCCCCGAACACCGGGGAGCTGTTTTTT.

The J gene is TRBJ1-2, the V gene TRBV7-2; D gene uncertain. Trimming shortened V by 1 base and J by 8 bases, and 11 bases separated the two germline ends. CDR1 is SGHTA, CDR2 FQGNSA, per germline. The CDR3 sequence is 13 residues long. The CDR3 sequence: CASSLVQPSGYTF. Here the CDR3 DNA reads TGTGCCAGCAGCTTAGTCCAGCCCTCGGGCTACACCTTC.

As DNA, the CDR3 is TGTGCCAGCCGCCCGTTTACACTAGCGGGAGTCCATGAGCAGTTCTTC. The encoded protein is CASRPFTLAGVHEQFF. The chain uses TRBV2 and TRBJ2-1, with 11 nucleotides matching TRBD2. After removal of 8 bases from V and 8 bases from J, the junction contained 14 bases not matched to a gene. Per germline, CDR1 SNHLY and CDR2 FYNNEI. CDR3 length: 16 amino acids.

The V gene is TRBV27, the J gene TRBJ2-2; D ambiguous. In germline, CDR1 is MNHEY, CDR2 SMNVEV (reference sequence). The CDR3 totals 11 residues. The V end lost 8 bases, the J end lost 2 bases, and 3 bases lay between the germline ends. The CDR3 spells CASANTGELFF. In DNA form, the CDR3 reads TGTGCCAGCGCTAACACCGGGGAGCTGTTTTTT.

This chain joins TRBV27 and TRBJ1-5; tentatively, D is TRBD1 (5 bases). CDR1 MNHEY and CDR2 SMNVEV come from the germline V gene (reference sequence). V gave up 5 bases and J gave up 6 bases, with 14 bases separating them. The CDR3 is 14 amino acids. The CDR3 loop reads CASSLGGVSQPQHF. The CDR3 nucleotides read TGTGCCAGCAGTCTCGGAGGGGTGAGTCAGCCCCAGCATTTT.

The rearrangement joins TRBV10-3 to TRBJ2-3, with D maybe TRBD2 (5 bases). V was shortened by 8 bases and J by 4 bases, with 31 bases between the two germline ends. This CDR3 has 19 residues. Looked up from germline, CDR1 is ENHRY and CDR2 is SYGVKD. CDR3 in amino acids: CAIPPRWLETKRLADTQYF. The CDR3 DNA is TGTGCCATCCCCCCGCGGTGGCTGGAGACTAAGCGGTTGGCAGATACGCAGTATTTT.

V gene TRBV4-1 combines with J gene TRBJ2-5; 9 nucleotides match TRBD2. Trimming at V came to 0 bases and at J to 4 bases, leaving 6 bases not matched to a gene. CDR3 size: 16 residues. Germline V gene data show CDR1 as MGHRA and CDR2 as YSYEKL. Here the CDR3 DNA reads TGCGCCAGCAGCCAAGATCAGTATAGCGGGGGAGAGACCCAGTACTTC. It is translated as CASSQDQYSGGETQYF.